The present TCR beta chain was sequenced within a study of shared clonotypes between healthy human individuals. Germline lookup yields CDR1 SGHDT and CDR2 YYEEEE. Trimming removed 3 bases at V and 6 bases at J, with 13 bases between. There are 14 residues in the CDR3. Generated by immunoSEQ multiplex PCR, the TCRdb table keeps only in-frame clones and is missing some. The data contain around 240,000 clones, just over 65% of them singletons. This chain links TRBV5-6 with TRBJ2-4; a weak D match, TRBD1 (6 bases). Sequences were obtained from memory CD4+ T cells sorted from blood. Subset noted: CD45RA-negative fraction. The source of this sequence is a man aged 30 to 39 in good health. Written as DNA, the CDR3 is TGTGCCAGCAGCTCCCTAACAGGGAGAAACATTCAGTACTTC. Protein sequence: CASSSLTGRNIQYF.